This note documents a single T cell receptor (beta chain) sequence. What it binds is unknown. TCRdb ran MiXCR on the 5' RACE reads and lists one entry per CDR3 protein. This sample has roughly 39,000 distinct CDR3 sequences, with 7.5% found just once. This record belongs to a study of spatial heterogeneity in lung cancer. The wider study: Detection consistently yielded more beta chains than alpha chains. Notes on the study in general: Ubiquitous expanded tumor TCRs were seen in blood more at resection than at follow-up.

Time point: sample taken at primary tumor resection. Untreated early-stage non-small cell lung cancer patients, roughly 75 in total, were the donors. From germline, CDR1 is MNHEY and CDR2 SVGEGT. V was pared by 2 bases and J by 7 bases, with 8 bases of the junction left unmatched. The CDR3 totals 15 residues. The sample consisted of PBMCs, taken at surgery. The chain joins TRBV6-2 or TRBV6-3 to TRBJ2-1; TRBD1 matches at 7 bases. The source of this sequence is a male donor with early-stage non-small cell lung cancer. The CDR3 region has the DNA TGTGCCAGCAGTTACGGCGTGAACAGGGGTAATGAGCAGTTCTTC. It encodes CASSYGVNRGNEQFF.